This T cell receptor beta chain was retrieved from a study of cytomegalovirus exposure and HLA in healthy donors. As for the study in general: The same platform as the approximately 670 first-cohort repertoires was used for the 100 to 150 validation repertoires, a later analysis reported.

The donors were part of the validation cohort of 120 or so subjects. That cohort was separate from the first cohort, which comprised 550 to 750 subjects. For this clone: Its specificity is unknown.

Clones were sequenced by immunoSEQ multiplex PCR, and TCRdb holds only the in-frame ones, with some missing. Among 150,000 to 200,000 clones listed, around 85% were seen once. Study outcomes and limitations: TCR beta chains numbering under 200 were designated cytomegalovirus-associated. Among the CMV-associated chains, a few were confirmed in vitro as specific for CMV antigens.

The V and J ends lost 0 bases and 2 bases, in that order; junction bases with no gene match: 7. CDR1 is ENHRY, CDR2 SYGVKD, per germline. This CDR3 contains 16 residues. The clonotype was recovered from a man aged 25-45 years in good health and CMV-seropositive. The specimen sequenced was PBMCs. The V gene is TRBV10-3, the J gene TRBJ2-7; 7 bases are shared with TRBD2. The CDR3 reads CAISESHGLGTYEQYF. CDR3 coding DNA: TGTGCCATCAGTGAGTCACACGGACTAGGTACCTACGAGCAGTACTTC.